Below, 29 T cell receptor beta chains from the same sample are listed, as sequenced in a study of regulatory T cells in long-lasting Graves disease. The time point here: newly diagnosed GD, antithyroid drugs for less than 3 months. PBMCs were the source of the RNA used for TCR sequencing. Through Arm-PCR of CDR3 regions and iRepertoire HTBI primers, TCR beta libraries were built. TCRdb recomputed calls from the multiplex PCR reads with MiXCR, one row per CDR3 protein. Seen here are roughly 420,000 distinct CDR3 sequences, 16% observed once, and the top ten hold about 25%. These records were also assigned to another study, of T cells in Graves' hyperthyroidism and ophthalmopathy.

The sequencing used peripheral blood mononuclear cells (PBMCs), collected at new diagnosis, from a patient treated with antithyroid drugs. The receptor source for this set is a woman younger than 35 with Graves disease.

The sample holds a few counts of this clonotype. The chain is built from TRBV28 and TRBJ2-3; perhaps TRBD1 as D (5 bases). In germline, CDR1 is MDHEN, CDR2 SYDVKM. This CDR3 is built from 12 residues. Trimming stripped 5 bases from V and 5 bases from J, with 8 bases between. The CDR3 bases are TGTGCCAGCAGTGGGGCCATAGATACGCAGTATTTT. Protein sequence: CASSGAIDTQYF.

This clonotype was counted many times. The gene calls are TRBV28 and TRBJ2-3, with TRBD2 identical over 7 bases. CDR1 MDHEN and CDR2 SYDVKM come from the germline V gene. The CDR3 length is 17 residues. Unmatched junction bases numbered 16, after V lost 6 bases and J lost 4 bases. CDR3 in DNA: TGTGCCAGCAGCCCCGAAGTAGGAGGGAGGGATTCAGATACGCAGTATTTT. Translated, it gives CASSPEVGGRDSDTQYF.

The gene calls are TRBV20-1 and TRBJ2-1; 7 nucleotides agree with TRBD1. With V trimmed by 3 bases and J by 2 bases, 4 bases remained unmatched. The CDR3 consists of 14 residues. In germline, CDR1 is DFQATT, CDR2 SNEGSKA (reference sequence). The CDR3 sequence: CSASATGTYNEQFF. Here the CDR3 DNA reads TGCAGTGCTAGCGCGACAGGGACCTACAATGAGCAGTTCTTC.

A few counts support this clonotype. The chain joins TRBV4-1 to TRBJ2-5; unclear D gene. CDR1 is MGHRA, CDR2 YSYEKL, per germline. V was pared by 1 base and J by 1 base, with 10 bases between. The CDR3 is 15 residues long. The DNA for the CDR3 is TGCGCCAGCAGCCAAGTTGTGGCTGGCCAAGAGACCCAGTACTTC. As protein: CASSQVVAGQETQYF.

This clonotype was observed many times. J is TRBJ2-1 and V is TRBV7-3, with 9 nucleotides matching TRBD2. Germline CDR1 SGHTA, CDR2 FQGTGA. With 5 bases clipped from V and 8 bases from J, the junction kept 13 bases outside the gene matches. The CDR3 sequence is 16 residues long. The CDR3 spells CASSPSLSSGRHEQFF. For the CDR3, the DNA is TGTGCCAGCAGCCCCTCCCTGAGTAGCGGGAGACATGAGCAGTTCTTC.

This clonotype has more than one count but fewer than ten. J is TRBJ2-2 and V is TRBV6-4; TRBD2 aligns across 7 bases. V trimming: 5 bases; J trimming: 3 bases; junction bases outside the gene matches: 15. The CDR3 length is 18 residues. CDR1 and CDR2 (germline): MRHNA, SNTAGT. CDR3 DNA: TGTGCCAGCAGTTACGGGGTTGGGGCGGGAGTGGACACCGGGGAGCTGTTTTTT. It is translated as CASSYGVGAGVDTGELFF.

In this sample, this clonotype turned up once. The rearrangement links TRBV12-3 or TRBV12-4 to TRBJ1-6; 11 bases align to TRBD1. V shed 5 bases, J shed 9 bases, and the junction held 3 bases outside the gene matches. The CDR3 is 14 residues long. The DNA of the CDR3 is TGTGCCAGCAGTGGACAGGGGGCCGCTTCACCCCTCCACTTT. The encoded protein is CASSGQGAASPLHF.

This chain uses TRBV5-8 with TRBJ1-6, with a weak D call TRBD1 (6 bases). V was trimmed by 3 bases and J by 9 bases, leaving 13 bases between them. Germline V gives CDR1 SGHTS, CDR2 YDEGEE. The CDR3 loop spans 14 amino acids. The CDR3 loop is CASSWGQGSSPLHF. The DNA of the CDR3 is TGTGCCAGCAGCTGGGGGCAGGGGAGTTCACCCCTCCACTTT.

This clonotype was seen many times. The chain uses TRBV18 and TRBJ1-1; 7 bases agree with TRBD1. After removal of 8 bases from V and 5 bases from J, the junction contained 8 bases not matched to a gene. The CDR3 sequence is 13 residues long. From germline, CDR1 is KGHSH and CDR2 LQKENI. DNA of the CDR3: TGTGCCAGCAGTTTGACAGGGTTTACTGAAGCTTTCTTT. Translation gives CASSLTGFTEAFF. The full variable domain, in which reference TRBV18 and TRBJ1-1 provide the parts outside the CDR3, is NAGVMQNPRHLVRRRGQEARLRCSPMKGHSHVYWYRQLPEEGLKFMVYLQKENIIDESGMPKERFSAEFPKEGPSILRIQQVVRGDSAAYFCASSLTGFTEAFFGQGTRLTVV.

This clonotype was observed a handful of times. The chain is built from TRBV19 and TRBJ2-5; 12 bases align to TRBD2. Germline loops: CDR1 LNHDA, CDR2 SQIVND (reference sequence). The CDR3 consists of 16 residues. Unmatched junction bases numbered 6, after V lost 6 bases and J lost 1 base. The CDR3 region is CASRQLAGGFQETQYF. The CDR3, as DNA: TGTGCCAGTAGACAACTAGCGGGAGGATTCCAAGAGACCCAGTACTTC.

This clonotype came up once. This CDR3 is CASSLRASISGNTIYF. The CDR3 nucleotides read TGTGCCAGCAGCTTAAGGGCGTCTATCTCTGGAAACACCATATATTTT. The chain recombines TRBV7-9 with TRBJ1-3; D not certain. V was cut by 2 bases and J by 0 bases, with 11 bases left in between. The CDR3 totals 16 residues. Germline loops: CDR1 SEHNR, CDR2 FQNEAQ (reference sequence).

The rearrangement links TRBV5-1 to TRBJ2-3, with D possibly TRBD1 on 6 matching bases. Trimming left V 0 bases short and J 2 bases short, with 16 bases between. From germline, CDR1 is SGHRS and CDR2 YFSETQ. The CDR3 is made up of 17 amino acids. CDR3 bases: TGCGCCAGCAGCTTGGACCGACAGGAGAAAAACACAGATACGCAGTATTTT. Encoded protein: CASSLDRQEKNTDTQYF.

The chain employs TRBV20-1 and TRBJ2-5, with 7 bases lining up with TRBD1. Germline V gene lookup returns CDR1 DFQATT and CDR2 SNEGSKA (reference sequence). This CDR3 is 15 amino acids long. The junction had 8 bases not matched to a gene; V was cut back by 4 bases and J by 0 bases. The CDR3 loop is CSAKGPTGYQETQYF. As DNA, the CDR3 is TGCAGTGCTAAGGGTCCGACAGGGTACCAAGAGACCCAGTACTTC.

The CDR3 loop reads CASSLVAGTSGEQYF. For the CDR3, the DNA is TGTGCCAGCAGCTTAGTCGCCGGGACTAGCGGCGAGCAGTACTTC. This sequence joins TRBV11-2 and TRBJ2-7; TRBD2 matches at 11 bases. V shed 1 base and J 6 bases; nucleotides not matched to a gene: 5. Germline CDR1 SGHAT, CDR2 FQNNGV. CDR3 size: 15 residues.

This chain joins TRBV5-1 and TRBJ2-1; D is perhaps TRBD2 (6 bases). CDR1 SGHRS and CDR2 YFSETQ come from the germline V gene. V lost 0 bases to trimming and J lost 5 bases, with 12 bases between them. CDR3 length: 15 residues. The CDR3 region has the DNA TGCGCCAGCAGCTTGGTTGGAGGAGGGGACAATGAGCAGTTCTTC. Translation: CASSLVGGGDNEQFF.

This clonotype was found a few times. The chain is built from TRBV5-1 and TRBJ2-1, with TRBD2 matching 16 bases. This CDR3 spans 18 amino acids. Germline CDR1 is SGHRS and CDR2 is YFSETQ. The trim removed 6 bases at V and 0 bases at J, leaving 6 bases unmatched. The CDR3 region is CASIPGTSGRGSYNEQFF. In DNA, the CDR3 is TGCGCCAGCATCCCCGGGACTAGCGGGAGGGGCTCCTACAATGAGCAGTTCTTC.

This chain links TRBV5-4 with TRBJ1-2, with 10 bases identical to TRBD1. V gave up 0 bases and J gave up 6 bases; unmatched junction bases: 2. This CDR3 contains 14 residues. CDR1 SGHNT and CDR2 YYREEE come from the germline V gene (reference sequence). CDR3 in DNA: TGTGCCAGCAGCTTGGGACAGGGGGCTCATGGCTACACCTTC. This encodes CASSLGQGAHGYTF.

V usage is TRBV27 and J usage is TRBJ2-4; D is ambiguous. The CDR3 is 13 residues long. Germline CDR1 reads MNHEY; CDR2 reads SMNVEV (reference sequence). The V gene lost 8 bases and the J gene lost 5 bases, with 13 bases spanning the gap. CDR3 coding DNA: TGTGCCAGCGGCGAAAGACCACAAAACATTCAGTACTTC. Amino acid sequence: CASGERPQNIQYF.

This clonotype appeared many times. The rearrangement uses TRBV20-1 and TRBJ2-3; possibly TRBD1 for D (5 bases). CDR3 length equals 14 residues. Germline CDR1 reads DFQATT; CDR2 reads SNEGSKA (reference sequence). V was clipped by 5 bases and J by 0 bases, with 12 bases between them. This CDR3 is CSAYDSSSTDTQYF. The CDR3 nucleotides read TGCAGTGCTTACGACAGCTCTAGCACAGATACGCAGTATTTT.

The sample holds many counts of this clonotype. The chain joins TRBV12-3 or TRBV12-4 to TRBJ2-7; the match to TRBD2 covers 8 bases. Trimming at V came to 2 bases and at J to 2 bases, leaving 8 bases not matched to a gene. CDR3 length: 16 residues. The CDR3 loop is CASSLLSGSSPYEQYF. The DNA of the CDR3 is TGTGCCAGCAGTTTACTCAGCGGGAGTTCCCCCTACGAGCAGTACTTC.

This clonotype was found many times. The chain uses TRBV6-5 and TRBJ2-1; D perhaps matches TRBD1 (5 bases). Germline CDR1 MNHEY, CDR2 SVGAGI. V lost 2 bases and J lost 7, with 9 bases in between. The CDR3 is 13 residues long. The CDR3 bases are TGTGCCAGCAGTTACGACAGTGGGAATGAGCAGTTCTTC. Encoded protein: CASSYDSGNEQFF.

V and J are TRBV9 and TRBJ2-3, with 8 bases identical to TRBD2. CDR1 is SGDLS, CDR2 YYNGEE, per germline. The CDR3 extends over 15 amino acids. Trimming cost V 2 bases and J 4 bases; bases outside gene matches: 6. As DNA, the CDR3 is TGTGCCAGCAGCGTGGGACTAGTTGAATCAGATACGCAGTATTTT. Encoded protein: CASSVGLVESDTQYF.

This clonotype appeared many times. The gene calls are TRBV28 and TRBJ2-1; TRBD1 aligns across 9 bases. CDR3 length: 15 residues. The germline V gene encodes CDR1 MDHEN and CDR2 SYDVKM. V gave up 5 bases and J gave up 3 bases; unmatched junction bases: 5. DNA of the CDR3: TGTGCCAGCAGTCACACGGGACAGGGCTACAATGAGCAGTTCTTC. Translation: CASSHTGQGYNEQFF.

With respect to this clonotype: This sequence may be a read error, since a much larger clone differs from it by one base. The chain uses TRBV2 and TRBJ1-2; D possibly corresponds to TRBD1 (5 bases). V dropped 4 bases and J dropped 4 bases, with 10 bases sitting between them. Germline V gene lookup returns CDR1 SNHLY and CDR2 FYNNEI. CDR3 length: 13 residues. The CDR3 DNA reads as TGTGCCAGCAGTGCCCGACAGCCCTATGGCTACACCTTC. This codes for CASSARQPYGYTF.

In its sample, this clonotype was seen many times. The V gene is TRBV12-3 or TRBV12-4, the J gene TRBJ2-7; 10 bases match TRBD2. Losses at the gene ends were 5 bases for V and 3 bases for J; bases not matched to a gene: 13. This CDR3 has 17 amino acids. The CDR3 bases are TGTGCCAGCAGTGAAGAGGCACTAGCGGGAAAGGTCTACGAGCAGTACTTC. This codes for CASSEEALAGKVYEQYF.

This clonotype was seen many times. The rearrangement joins TRBV28 to TRBJ2-7, with 10 bases matching TRBD2. Germline CDR1 is MDHEN and CDR2 is SYDVKM. CDR3 length: 14 residues. The trim removed 5 bases at V and 4 bases at J, leaving 5 bases unmatched. The CDR3: CASSLRTSGYEQYF. CDR3 in DNA: TGTGCCAGCAGTCTTAGGACTAGCGGATACGAGCAGTACTTC.

This clonotype was counted at least ten times. The chain has TRBV20-1 and TRBJ2-3; 8 bases line up with TRBD2. From germline, CDR1 is DFQATT and CDR2 SNEGSKA (reference sequence). This CDR3 region has 16 residues. V lost 0 bases and J lost 0; bases outside the gene matches: 5. The CDR3 coding sequence is TGCAGTGCTAGAGATCCTAGCGGGCGAAGCACAGATACGCAGTATTTT. Translated: CSARDPSGRSTDTQYF.

V is TRBV20-1 and J is TRBJ2-7; 8 bases agree with TRBD1. With V trimmed by 0 bases and J by 0 bases, 4 bases remained unmatched. The CDR3 contains 15 residues. CDR1 is DFQATT, CDR2 SNEGSKA, per germline (reference sequence). CDR3 protein: CSARDWDRSSYEQYF. Here the CDR3 DNA reads TGCAGTGCTAGAGATTGGGACAGGAGCTCCTACGAGCAGTACTTC.

The rearrangement uses TRBV5-1 and TRBJ2-7, with unresolved D. The CDR3 loop spans 13 amino acids. V gave up 5 bases and J gave up 1 base, with 10 bases separating them. Germline CDR1 reads SGHRS; CDR2 reads YFSETQ. The CDR3 nucleotides are TGCGCCAGCAGGCCCCTCCCTTCCTACGAGCAGTACTTC. Amino acid sequence: CASRPLPSYEQYF.